These 20 T cell receptor beta chains originate from one sample sequenced in a study of shared clonotypes between healthy human individuals. Produced via immunoSEQ multiplex PCR; TCRdb's table is partial and in-frame only. This table holds 600,000 to 800,000 clones, 72% found once. Material: memory CD4+ T cells sorted from blood. Subset defined: CD45RA-negative fraction. The receptors derive from a woman aged 25-40 years in good health.

The rearrangement joins TRBV18 to TRBJ2-7, with 9 nucleotides matching TRBD2. Per germline, CDR1 KGHSH and CDR2 LQKENI. Trimming at V came to 2 bases and at J to 2 bases, leaving 4 bases not matched to a gene. This CDR3 comprises 15 residues. This CDR3 reads CASSPSGGRAYEQYF. CDR3 bases: TGTGCCAGCTCACCATCCGGCGGGAGGGCCTACGAGCAGTACTTC.

The chain combines TRBV7-2 with TRBJ2-7; 7 bases align to TRBD2. The germline V gene has CDR1 SGHTA and CDR2 FQGNSA. The CDR3 sequence is 16 residues long. The V and J ends lost 5 bases and 0 bases, in that order; junction bases with no gene match: 10. This CDR3 is CASSPGAGATSYEQYF. The CDR3 DNA reads TGTGCCAGCAGCCCCGGGGCGGGAGCTACCTCCTACGAGCAGTACTTC.

This sequence joins TRBV28 and TRBJ2-7; D is perhaps TRBD2 (5 bases). Germline V lookup: CDR1 MDHEN, CDR2 SYDVKM. Trimming cost V 4 bases and J 5 bases, with 18 bases left between them. The CDR3 length is 15 residues. CDR3: CASSSPLGEADEQYF. The CDR3 DNA reads as TGTGCCAGCAGTTCCCCCCTAGGTGAAGCGGACGAGCAGTACTTC. The whole variable domain, filled in from reference TRBV28 and TRBJ2-7, reads DVKVTQSSRYLVKRTGEKVFLECVQDMDHENMFWYRQDPGLGLRLIYFSYDVKMKEKGDIPEGYSVSREKKERFSLILESASTNQTSMYLCASSSPLGEADEQYFGPGTRLTVT.

The chain joins TRBV5-4 to TRBJ2-3; 13 bases are shared with TRBD2. The germline gives CDR1 SGHNT, CDR2 YYREEE (reference sequence). The CDR3 is 16 amino acids. The V and J ends lost 4 bases and 4 bases, in that order; junction bases with no gene match: 6. Here the CDR3 reads CASSPLLAGGADTQYF. In DNA form, the CDR3 reads TGTGCCAGCAGCCCGCTACTAGCGGGAGGGGCAGATACGCAGTATTTT. Full variable domain (outside the CDR3, taken from reference TRBV5-4 and TRBJ2-3): ETGVTQSPTHLIKTRGQQVTLRCSSQSGHNTVSWYQQALGQGPQFIFQYYREEENGRGNFPPRFSGLQFPNYSSELNVNALELDDSALYLCASSPLLAGGADTQYFGPGTRLTVL.

V usage is TRBV28 and J usage is TRBJ2-6; 7 bases align to TRBD1. Germline loops: CDR1 MDHEN, CDR2 SYDVKM. V was clipped by 5 bases and J by 0 bases; unmatched bases: 7. This CDR3 is built from 17 residues. CDR3 loop: CASSTRDRPSGANVLTF. The CDR3 DNA reads as TGTGCCAGCAGTACCCGGGACAGACCCTCTGGGGCCAACGTCCTGACTTTC.

The chain combines TRBV19 with TRBJ2-1; D might be TRBD1 or TRBD2, each matching 5 bases. The germline V gene has CDR1 LNHDA and CDR2 SQIVND (reference sequence). The CDR3 length is 14 residues. Trimming shortened V by 7 bases and J by 6 bases, and 16 bases separated the two germline ends. CDR3 loop: CASTVAGRSNEQFF. The CDR3 DNA is TGTGCCAGTACGGTCGCAGGGAGAAGCAATGAGCAGTTCTTC.

The gene calls are TRBV4-2 and TRBJ2-1; 12 nucleotides align to TRBD2. The V gene end was trimmed by 4 bases and the J gene end by 3 bases; junction bases not matched to a gene: 10. The CDR3 is 18 residues long. CDR1 is LGHNA, CDR2 YNFKEQ, per germline. The CDR3, as DNA: TGTGCCAGCAGCCCCCCCGGCCGACTAGCGGGGGACTACAATGAGCAGTTCTTC. Protein product: CASSPPGRLAGDYNEQFF.

Only a few counts were recorded for this clone. This rearrangement joins TRBV29-1 to TRBJ2-1, with TRBD2 identical over 11 bases. With 3 bases clipped from V and 3 bases from J, the junction kept 7 bases outside the gene matches. Germline V gene sequence: CDR1 SQVTM, CDR2 ANQGSEA. The CDR3 runs to 16 residues. The CDR3, as DNA: TGCAGCGTTGAGGGGACTAGCGGTGTATTCTACAATGAGCAGTTCTTC. Amino acid sequence: CSVEGTSGVFYNEQFF.

This clone was observed a single time. V is TRBV6-5 and J is TRBJ2-7; D unresolved. Germline CDR1 is MNHEY and CDR2 is SVGAGI. V lost 2 bases, J lost 6 bases, and 11 bases lay in between. The CDR3 runs to 13 residues. The CDR3 DNA follows: TGTGCCAGCAGTTACCCCGGGCGCGGCGAGCAGTACTTC. It codes for CASSYPGRGEQYF.

The V and J genes are TRBV6-6 and TRBJ2-7; possibly TRBD1 for D (6 bases). Trimming shortened V by 7 bases and J by 0 bases, and 19 bases separated the two germline ends. The germline V gene encodes CDR1 MNHNY and CDR2 SVGAGI (reference sequence). The CDR3 is 16 residues long. The CDR3 DNA sequence: TGTGCCAGCATCAACAAACAGGGAAAGGACTCCTACGAGCAGTACTTC. It is translated as CASINKQGKDSYEQYF.

The chain couples TRBV28 to TRBJ1-2; maybe TRBD1 (5 bases). In germline, CDR1 is MDHEN, CDR2 SYDVKM. Trimming took off 8 bases at V and 0 bases at J, with 19 bases between the two ends. The CDR3 has 16 amino acids. Here the CDR3 reads CASHTVQGRANYGYTF. CDR3 DNA: TGTGCCAGCCATACGGTCCAGGGCAGAGCTAACTATGGCTACACCTTC.

This clone was observed once. The chain employs TRBV6-1 and TRBJ1-5, with TRBD1 identical over 10 bases. The CDR3 has 15 amino acids. The J segment lost 6 bases and the V segment lost 5 bases, leaving 7 bases of the junction unmatched. Germline V gene data show CDR1 as MNHNS and CDR2 as SASEGT. CDR3 nucleotide sequence: TGTGCCAGCAGTACTCGGGACAGGGGCATTCAGCCCCAGCATTTT. It translates to CASSTRDRGIQPQHF.

V usage is TRBV7-2 and J usage is TRBJ1-1; D gene unclear. The CDR3 is 11 amino acids. CDR1 SGHTA and CDR2 FQGNSA come from the germline V gene. V lost 5 bases to trimming and J lost 2 bases, with 3 bases between them. The CDR3 sequence: CASSQNTEAFF. The CDR3 bases are TGTGCCAGCAGCCAAAACACTGAAGCTTTCTTT. The variable domain in full, with the rest retrieved from reference TRBV7-2 and TRBJ1-1, is GAGVSQSPSNKVTEKGKDVELRCDPISGHTALYWYRQSLGQGLEFLIYFQGNSAPDKSGLPSDRFSAERTGGSVSTLTIQRTQQEDSAVYLCASSQNTEAFFGQGTRLTVV.

V and J are TRBV4-1 and TRBJ1-4; 7 nucleotides line up with TRBD1. Germline V lookup: CDR1 MGHRA, CDR2 YSYEKL. The CDR3 runs to 17 residues. The junction had 13 bases not matched to a gene; V was cut back by 1 base and J by 8 bases. The CDR3 is CASSQGRGAGGKEKLFF. CDR3 in DNA: TGCGCCAGCAGCCAAGGGAGGGGGGCAGGGGGAAAAGAAAAACTGTTTTTT.

The J gene is TRBJ2-5, the V gene TRBV28; 9 bases are a match to TRBD1. The germline V gene encodes CDR1 MDHEN and CDR2 SYDVKM. The CDR3 runs 14 residues. V lost 2 bases and J lost 6; bases outside the gene matches: 4. DNA for the CDR3: TGTGCCAGCAGTTTAGACAGGGGGAAAAAGACCCAGTACTTC. It translates to CASSLDRGKKTQYF. The entire variable domain, with the rest obtained from reference TRBV28 and TRBJ2-5, is as follows: DVKVTQSSRYLVKRTGEKVFLECVQDMDHENMFWYRQDPGLGLRLIYFSYDVKMKEKGDIPEGYSVSREKKERFSLILESASTNQTSMYLCASSLDRGKKTQYFGPGTRLLVL.

This clone was counted only a few times. This sequence joins TRBV4-2 and TRBJ2-5; D ambiguous. V lost 2 bases to trimming and J lost 5 bases, with 6 bases between them. Germline assignment: CDR1 LGHNA and CDR2 YNFKEQ. The CDR3 consists of 12 residues. The CDR3 sequence is CASSQSTETQYF. The CDR3 region has the DNA TGTGCCAGCAGCCAATCCACGGAGACCCAGTACTTC.

The CDR3 DNA reads as TGTGCCAGCAGCTTGGACGCGAACACCGGGGAGCTGTTTTTT. Translating it yields CASSLDANTGELFF. The V gene is TRBV6-6, the J gene TRBJ2-2; no clear D. The CDR3 extends over 14 amino acids. From germline, CDR1 is MNHNY and CDR2 SVGAGI (reference sequence). Trimming cost V 6 bases and J 0 bases, with 8 bases left between them.

The gene calls are TRBV29-1 and TRBJ2-1; TRBD2 agrees at 9 bases. The CDR3 extends over 14 amino acids. Looked up from germline, CDR1 is SQVTM and CDR2 is ANQGSEA. Trimming removed 6 bases from V and 0 bases from J; junction bases left unmatched: 3. DNA of the CDR3: TGCAGCGTCCGTAGCGGGAGCTCCTACAATGAGCAGTTCTTC. It encodes CSVRSGSSYNEQFF.

The rearrangement joins TRBV28 to TRBJ1-4, with 9 nucleotides matching TRBD1. Trimming at V came to 5 bases and at J to 7 bases, leaving 11 bases not matched to a gene. CDR1 and CDR2 from the germline V gene are MDHEN and SYDVKM. This CDR3 contains 16 residues. The CDR3 nucleotides read TGTGCCAGCAGTCCGCGGACAGGGGTTGAAAGTGAAAAACTGTTTTTT. Translated, it gives CASSPRTGVESEKLFF.

The V and J genes are TRBV18 and TRBJ2-3; perhaps D is TRBD1 or TRBD2 (5 bases each). The CDR3 runs to 15 residues. Trimming pared 3 bases from V and 0 bases from J, leaving 10 bases between. Germline lookup yields CDR1 KGHSH and CDR2 LQKENI. The CDR3 nucleotides are TGTGCCAGCTCACCGGGACGGACTAGCACAGATACGCAGTATTTT. It is translated as CASSPGRTSTDTQYF.